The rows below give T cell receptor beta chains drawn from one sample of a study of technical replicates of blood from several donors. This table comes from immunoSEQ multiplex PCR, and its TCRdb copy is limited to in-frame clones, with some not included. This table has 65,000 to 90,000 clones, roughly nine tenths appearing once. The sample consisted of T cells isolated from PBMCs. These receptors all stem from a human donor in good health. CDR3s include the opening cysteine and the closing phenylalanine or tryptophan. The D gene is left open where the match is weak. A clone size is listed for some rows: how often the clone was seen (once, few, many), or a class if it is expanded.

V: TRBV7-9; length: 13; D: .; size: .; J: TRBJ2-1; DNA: TGTGCCAGCAGCTTAGCTCGCGGGTGGGAGCAGTTCTTC; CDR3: CASSLARGWEQFF
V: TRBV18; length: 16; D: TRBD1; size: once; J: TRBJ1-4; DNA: TGTGCCAGCTCATCAGGACAGGCCGCAACTAATGAAAAACTGTTTTTT; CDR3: CASSSGQAATNEKLFF
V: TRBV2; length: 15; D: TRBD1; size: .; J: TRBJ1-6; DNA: TGTGCCAGCAGGGAAATGACAGGGGCCGCCTCACCCCTCCACTTT; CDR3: CASREMTGAASPLHF
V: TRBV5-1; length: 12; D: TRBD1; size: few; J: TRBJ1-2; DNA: TGCGCCAGCCGCAGGGACAGCTATGGCTACACCTTC; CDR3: CASRRDSYGYTF
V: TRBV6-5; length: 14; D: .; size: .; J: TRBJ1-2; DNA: TGTGCCAGCAGTTACTCGTCAGGGGCCTATGGCTACACCTTC; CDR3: CASSYSSGAYGYTF
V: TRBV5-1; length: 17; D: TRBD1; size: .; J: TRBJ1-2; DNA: TGCGCCAGCAGCCCGCGGGACAGGGGTTTGATAGTGGATGGCTACACCTTC; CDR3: CASSPRDRGLIVDGYTF
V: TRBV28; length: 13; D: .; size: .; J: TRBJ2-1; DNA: TGTGCCAGCAGTTTACTAGCGTACAATGAGCAGTTCTTC; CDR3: CASSLLAYNEQFF
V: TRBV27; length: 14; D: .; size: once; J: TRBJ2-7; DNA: TGTGCCAGCAGTTTCCTAGGAGAATCCTACGAGCAGTACTTC; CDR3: CASSFLGESYEQYF
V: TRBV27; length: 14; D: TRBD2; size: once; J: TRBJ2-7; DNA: TGTGCCAGCAGTCCCCTAGCGGGGGGCTACGAGCAGTACTTC; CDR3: CASSPLAGGYEQYF
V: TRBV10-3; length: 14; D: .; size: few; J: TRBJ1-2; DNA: TGTGCCATCAGTGAGTCGACAGCTAACTATGGCTACACCTTC; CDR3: CAISESTANYGYTF
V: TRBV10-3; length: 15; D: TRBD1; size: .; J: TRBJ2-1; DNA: TGTGCCATTAGAAGCTCCGGGACAGGGCGGGATGAGCAGTTCTTC; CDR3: CAIRSSGTGRDEQFF
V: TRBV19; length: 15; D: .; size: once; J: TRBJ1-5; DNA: TGTGCCAGTCGAACCACGGCACAGGGAACCCAGCCCCAGCATTTT; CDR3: CASRTTAQGTQPQHF
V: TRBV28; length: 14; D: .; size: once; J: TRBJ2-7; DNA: TGTGCCAGCAGTTTATCGGCAGGGGCCTACGAGCAGTACTTC; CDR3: CASSLSAGAYEQYF
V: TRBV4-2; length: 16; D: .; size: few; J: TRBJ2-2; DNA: TGTGCCAGCAGCCCCAATGGGCCCGCGAACACCGGGGAGCTGTTTTTT; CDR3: CASSPNGPANTGELFF
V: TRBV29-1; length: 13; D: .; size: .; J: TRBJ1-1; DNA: TGCAGCGTTGTTGCCGCGGGGTCCCCTGAAGCTTTCTTT; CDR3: CSVVAAGSPEAFF
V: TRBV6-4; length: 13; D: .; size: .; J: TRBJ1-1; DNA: TGTGCCAGCAGCCACGGTTCTGGAGGTGAAGCTTTCTTT; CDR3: CASSHGSGGEAFF
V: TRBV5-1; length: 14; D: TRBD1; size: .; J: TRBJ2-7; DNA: TGCGCCAGCAGATCCGGGACAGGGGACCACGAGCAGTACTTC; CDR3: CASRSGTGDHEQYF
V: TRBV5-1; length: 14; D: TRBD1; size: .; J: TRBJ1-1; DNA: TGCGCCAGCAGCGTCGGGACAGGGGGAACTGAAGCTTTCTTT; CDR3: CASSVGTGGTEAFF
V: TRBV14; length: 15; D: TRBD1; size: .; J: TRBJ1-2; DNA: TGTGCCAGCAGCTTGCAACTGACAGGGAGTGATGGCTACACCTTC; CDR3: CASSLQLTGSDGYTF
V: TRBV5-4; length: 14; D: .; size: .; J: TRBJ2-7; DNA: TGTGCCAGCAGCCCGACAGGTCGAGCCCGCGAGCAGTACTTC; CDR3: CASSPTGRAREQYF
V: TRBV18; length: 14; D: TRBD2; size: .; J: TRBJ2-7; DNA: TGTGCCAGCTCAGTCAGCGGGGGGGATTACGAGCAGTACTTC; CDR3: CASSVSGGDYEQYF
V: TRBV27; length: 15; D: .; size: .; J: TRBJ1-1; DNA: TGTGCCAGCAGTTTATCGAATATCGGTATACGGGAAGCTTTCTTT; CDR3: CASSLSNIGIREAFF
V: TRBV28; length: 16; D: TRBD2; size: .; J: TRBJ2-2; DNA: TGTGCCAGCAGTGCCCCCGGGACTAGCGGGACCGGGGAGCTGTTTTTT; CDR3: CASSAPGTSGTGELFF
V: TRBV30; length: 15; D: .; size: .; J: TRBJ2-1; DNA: TGTGCCTGGACCGAGAGGGCGGACGAATACAATGAGCAGTTCTTC; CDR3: CAWTERADEYNEQFF
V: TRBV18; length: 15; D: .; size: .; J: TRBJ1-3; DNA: TGTGCCAGCTCACCACAGGGAGTGTTTGGAAACACCATATATTTT; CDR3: CASSPQGVFGNTIYF
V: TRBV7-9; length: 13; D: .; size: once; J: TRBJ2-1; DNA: TGTGCCAGCAGCTCCCCCCGACTCAATGAGCAGTTCTTC; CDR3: CASSSPRLNEQFF
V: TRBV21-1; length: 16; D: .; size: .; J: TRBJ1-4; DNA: TGTGCCAGCAGCAAAGCGCTCGGGGGGGCCGTGGAAAAACTGTTTTTT; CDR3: CASSKALGGAVEKLFF
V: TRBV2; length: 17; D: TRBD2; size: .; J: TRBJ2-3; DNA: TGTGCCAGCAAAGGCCTAGCGGGGGGGCTTGGTACAGATACGCAGTATTTT; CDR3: CASKGLAGGLGTDTQYF
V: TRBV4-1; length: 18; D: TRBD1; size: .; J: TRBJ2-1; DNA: TGCGCCAGCAGCCAACCAATGGGGAGACAGGGGGGGTACAATGAGCAGTTCTTC; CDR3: CASSQPMGRQGGYNEQFF
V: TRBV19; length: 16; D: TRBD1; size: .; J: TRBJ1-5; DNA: TGTGCCAGTAGTATAAGGCTCGGACAGGGCAGTGAGCCCCAGCATTTT; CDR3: CASSIRLGQGSEPQHF
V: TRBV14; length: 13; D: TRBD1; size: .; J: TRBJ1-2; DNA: TGTGCCAGCAGTCCCGGGACAGGGTTAGTCTACACCTTC; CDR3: CASSPGTGLVYTF
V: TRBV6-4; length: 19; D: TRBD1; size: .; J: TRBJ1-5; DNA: TGTGCCAGCGGAAAATGGGACAGGGGGCTGAATGGGGTCAATCAGCCCCAGCATTTT; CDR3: CASGKWDRGLNGVNQPQHF
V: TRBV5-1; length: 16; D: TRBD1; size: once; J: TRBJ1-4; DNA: TGCGCCAGCAGCTTGGCTGGACAGGGGGGTAATGAAAAACTGTTTTTT; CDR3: CASSLAGQGGNEKLFF
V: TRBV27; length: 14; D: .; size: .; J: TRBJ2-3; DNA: TGTGCCAGCAGTCTTGGGGGCAGCACAGATACGCAGTATTTT; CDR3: CASSLGGSTDTQYF
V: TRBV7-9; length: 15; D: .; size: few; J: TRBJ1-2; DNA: TGTGCCAGCAGCTTAGTGCTGCAAGACAGCTATGGCTACACCTTC; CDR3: CASSLVLQDSYGYTF
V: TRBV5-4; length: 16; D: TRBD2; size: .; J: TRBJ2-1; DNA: TGTGCCAGCAGCTTGGCCACTAGCGGATCCTACAATGAGCAGTTCTTC; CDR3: CASSLATSGSYNEQFF
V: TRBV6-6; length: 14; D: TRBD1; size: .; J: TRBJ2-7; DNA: TGTGCCAGCAGTCTGGGACAGGGGGCGAACGAGCAGTACTTC; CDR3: CASSLGQGANEQYF
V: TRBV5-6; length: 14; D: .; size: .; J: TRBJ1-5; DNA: TGTGCCAGCAGCCGGGGGGAGGCATTTCAGCCCCAGCATTTT; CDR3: CASSRGEAFQPQHF
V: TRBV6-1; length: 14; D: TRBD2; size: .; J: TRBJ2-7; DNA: TGTGCCAGCAGTGAGGGCGGGAGAGTATACGAGCAGTACTTC; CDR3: CASSEGGRVYEQYF
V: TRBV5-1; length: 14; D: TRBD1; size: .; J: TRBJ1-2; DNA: TGCGCCAGCAGAGTCGACAGGGGGCTGCCTGGCTACACCTTC; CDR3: CASRVDRGLPGYTF
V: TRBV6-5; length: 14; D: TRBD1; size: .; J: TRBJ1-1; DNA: TGTGCCAGCAGATTCGACAGGGGGAACACTGAAGCTTTCTTT; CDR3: CASRFDRGNTEAFF
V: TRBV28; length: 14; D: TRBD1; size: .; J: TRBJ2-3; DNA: TGTGCCAGCACAGGGGGACGGAGCACAGATACGCAGTATTTT; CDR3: CASTGGRSTDTQYF
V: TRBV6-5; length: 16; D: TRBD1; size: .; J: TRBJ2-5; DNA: TGTGCCAGCAGTTGGTCGACAGGGGCGTCCCAAGAGACCCAGTACTTC; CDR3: CASSWSTGASQETQYF
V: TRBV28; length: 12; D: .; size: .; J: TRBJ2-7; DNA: TGTGCCAGCAGTTTACTACCTTACGAGCAGTACTTC; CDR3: CASSLLPYEQYF